One sample yielded the 25 T cell receptor beta chains listed below, sequenced in a study of control samples from healthy donors and cancer patients. Produced via immunoSEQ multiplex PCR; TCRdb's table is partial and in-frame only. The repertoire has some 120,000 clones, roughly 94% of them found once; the top ten carry approximately 4%. Sequenced material: blood. The receptors derive from a man aged 25-45 years in good health.

The chain joins TRBV28 to TRBJ1-5; D possibly corresponds to TRBD1 (5 bases). This CDR3 has 15 amino acids. CDR1 MDHEN and CDR2 SYDVKM come from the germline V gene. Trimming pared 6 bases from V and 2 bases from J, leaving 14 bases between. Written as DNA, the CDR3 is TGTGCCAGCAGGTTCTCTGGGGGAGGCAATCAGCCCCAGCATTTT. It specifies CASRFSGGGNQPQHF.

The CDR3 reads CAWSPGRLQAFF. In nucleotides, the CDR3 is TGTGCCTGGAGCCCGGGGAGGCTACAAGCTTTCTTT. The chain has TRBV30 and TRBJ1-1; no definite D call. This CDR3 has 12 amino acids. The germline V gene has CDR1 GTSNPN and CDR2 SVGIG (reference sequence). V lost 3 bases and J lost 9, with 14 bases in between.

The J gene is TRBJ2-1, the V gene TRBV7-9; TRBD2 matches 7 bases. Germline lookup yields CDR1 SEHNR and CDR2 FQNEAQ (reference sequence). With V trimmed by 6 bases and J by 9 bases, 11 bases remained unmatched. The CDR3 sequence is 14 residues long. The CDR3 sequence: CASSSAGLGFEQFF. DNA for the CDR3: TGTGCCAGCAGTTCCGCCGGACTAGGGTTTGAGCAGTTCTTC.

The chain employs TRBV4-1 and TRBJ1-2, with 12 bases that match TRBD1. Trimming took 1 base from V and 3 from J; bases not matched to a gene: 3. Per the germline V gene, CDR1 is MGHRA and CDR2 is YSYEKL. This CDR3 has 16 amino acids. As DNA, the CDR3 is TGCGCCAGCAGCCAAGCCGGGACAGGGGGCGACTATGGCTACACCTTC. Translated: CASSQAGTGGDYGYTF.

The DNA for the CDR3 is TGTGCTAGTGCCCCCGGACTAAACTATGGCTACACCTTC. Its protein is CASAPGLNYGYTF. This chain joins TRBV12-5 and TRBJ1-2; D is uncertain. The CDR3 extends over 13 amino acids. The germline V and J ends were trimmed by 7 bases and 2 bases, with 11 bases remaining between them. The germline gives CDR1 LGHNT, CDR2 FRNRAP.

The V gene is TRBV7-9, the J gene TRBJ2-7, with 7 positions matching TRBD1. The V gene's germline CDR1 is SEHNR and CDR2 FQNEAQ (reference sequence). The CDR3 runs to 13 residues. The V segment lost 5 bases and the J segment 5 bases; nucleotides outside the gene matches: 6. DNA of the CDR3: TGTGCCAGCAGCATGACAGGGACGGACGAGCAGTACTTC. Translating gives CASSMTGTDEQYF. The whole variable domain, filled in from reference TRBV7-9 and TRBJ2-7, reads DTGVSQNPRHKITKRGQNVTFRCDPISEHNRLYWYRQTLGQGPEFLTYFQNEAQLEKSRLLSDRFSAERPKGSFSTLEIQRTEQGDSAMYLCASSMTGTDEQYFGPGTRLTVT.

The V call is TRBV18, the J call TRBJ2-7, with 12 bases matching TRBD2. The CDR3 is 15 amino acids. Germline loops: CDR1 KGHSH, CDR2 LQKENI. V shed 1 base, J shed 5 bases, and the junction held 3 bases outside the gene matches. The CDR3 region is CASSPLPSGGDEQYF. The DNA of the CDR3 is TGTGCCAGCTCACCACTCCCTAGCGGGGGGGACGAGCAGTACTTC.

The V and J genes are TRBV9 and TRBJ1-2; weak D call: TRBD1 (5 bases). Germline V CDR1 and CDR2: SGDLS, YYNGEE. V was clipped by 3 bases and J by 4 bases, with 10 bases between them. There are 13 residues in the CDR3. The CDR3 sequence: CASSGGRGYGYTF. CDR3 nucleotides: TGTGCCAGCAGCGGGGGACGAGGCTATGGCTACACCTTC.

V and J are TRBV29-1 and TRBJ2-1; 8 positions agree with TRBD1. The V gene end was trimmed by 0 bases and the J gene end by 8 bases; junction bases not matched to a gene: 6. Germline assignment: CDR1 SQVTM and CDR2 ANQGSEA. The CDR3 totals 14 residues. CDR3 amino acids: CSVEDIGQGYEQFF. CDR3 sequence (DNA): TGCAGCGTTGAAGATATCGGACAGGGCTATGAGCAGTTCTTC.

The CDR3 region is CASSQESAPGDTQYF. The CDR3 coding sequence is TGTGCCAGCAGCCAAGAAAGTGCCCCGGGGGATACGCAGTATTTT. The rearrangement links TRBV3-1 (or the pseudogene TRBV3-2) to TRBJ2-3; weak D call: TRBD2 (5 bases). This CDR3 has 15 amino acids. V lost 0 bases and J lost 6, with 13 bases in between. Germline V gives CDR1 LGHDT, CDR2 YNNKEL (reference sequence).

The gene calls are TRBV27 and TRBJ1-6; a possible D gene is TRBD1 (5 bases). Germline V gene sequence: CDR1 MNHEY, CDR2 SMNVEV (reference sequence). This CDR3 comprises 14 residues. The V gene lost 4 bases and the J gene lost 5 bases, with 9 bases spanning the gap. CDR3 in amino acids: CASSYAGNNSPLHF. The CDR3 DNA reads as TGTGCCAGCAGTTATGCAGGGAATAATTCACCCCTCCACTTT.

The V gene is TRBV14, the J gene TRBJ2-2; D tentatively reads TRBD1 or TRBD2 (5 bases each). V was shortened by 6 bases and J by 6 bases, with 11 bases between the two germline ends. The germline CDR1 and CDR2 sequences are SGHDN and FVKESK. The CDR3 is made up of 13 amino acids. CDR3 DNA: TGTGCCAGCAGAGCAAGGGACGCCGGGGAGCTGTTTTTT. Protein sequence: CASRARDAGELFF.

This clone was seen once. This chain links TRBV28 with TRBJ1-3; D is possibly TRBD1 (6 bases). The CDR3 is 15 amino acids. CDR1 MDHEN and CDR2 SYDVKM come from the germline V gene. V lost 8 bases, J lost 0 bases, and 14 bases lay in between. In nucleotides, the CDR3 is TGTGCCAGCTGGGGGGCCATGCACTCTGGAAACACCATATATTTT. Translated, it gives CASWGAMHSGNTIYF.

The chain combines TRBV7-9 with TRBJ2-2; D call uncertain. The CDR3 runs to 13 residues. Trimming removed 5 bases at V and 5 bases at J, with 9 bases between. CDR1 SEHNR and CDR2 FQNEAQ come from the germline V gene (reference sequence). CDR3 coding DNA: TGTGCCAGCAGCCCGCGAGAAACCGGGGAGCTGTTTTTT. It encodes CASSPRETGELFF. The full variable domain, rest sourced from reference TRBV7-9 and TRBJ2-2, is DTGVSQNPRHKITKRGQNVTFRCDPISEHNRLYWYRQTLGQGPEFLTYFQNEAQLEKSRLLSDRFSAERPKGSFSTLEIQRTEQGDSAMYLCASSPRETGELFFGEGSRLTVL.

The rearrangement uses TRBV5-1 and TRBJ2-5; perhaps TRBD1 as D (5 bases). The CDR3 extends over 13 amino acids. V was trimmed by 6 bases and J by 2 bases, leaving 11 bases between them. Germline CDR1 is SGHRS and CDR2 is YFSETQ. In DNA form, the CDR3 reads TGCGCCAGCAACCAGGGAACGCAAGAGACCCAGTACTTC. This translates into CASNQGTQETQYF.

The sample holds one count of this clone. CDR3 region: CASGETGNQPQHF. The CDR3 coding sequence is TGCGCCAGCGGAGAGACAGGTAATCAGCCCCAGCATTTT. The V gene is TRBV10-1, the J gene TRBJ1-5; possibly TRBD1 for D (6 bases). The V gene lost 8 bases and the J gene lost 4 bases, with 12 bases spanning the gap. Germline V lookup: CDR1 WNHNN, CDR2 SYGVQD (reference sequence). The CDR3 consists of 13 residues.

This clone has a single count. V and J are TRBV7-9 and TRBJ1-3; 9 bases line up with TRBD1. After removal of 1 base from V and 4 bases from J, the junction contained 14 bases not matched to a gene. This CDR3 spans 19 amino acids. Germline CDR1 is SEHNR and CDR2 is FQNEAQ (reference sequence). The CDR3 region is CASSLGPAMGQGLGNTIYF. As DNA, the CDR3 is TGTGCCAGCAGCTTAGGCCCCGCTATGGGACAGGGCCTCGGAAACACCATATATTTT.

The chain uses TRBV6-2 or TRBV6-3 and TRBJ1-1, with D possibly matching TRBD1 (6 bases). Germline CDR1 is MNHEY and CDR2 is SVGEGT. The CDR3 is made up of 15 amino acids. The V and J ends lost 2 bases and 0 bases respectively, with 10 bases between them. CDR3 protein: CASSYPGGLNTEAFF. CDR3 bases: TGTGCCAGCAGTTACCCCGGGGGCTTGAACACTGAAGCTTTCTTT.

The V and J genes are TRBV9 and TRBJ2-7; perhaps TRBD1 as D (6 bases). This CDR3 region has 15 residues. V dropped 2 bases and J dropped 2 bases, with 14 bases sitting between them. Germline V gives CDR1 SGDLS, CDR2 YYNGEE. The CDR3 spells CASSVGGGTPYEQYF. In DNA form, the CDR3 reads TGTGCCAGCAGCGTCGGTGGGGGCACACCCTACGAGCAGTACTTC.

CDR3 sequence: CASGRGGRYTEAFF. The CDR3 DNA sequence: TGTGCCAGCGGGAGGGGAGGGCGCTACACTGAAGCTTTCTTT. This chain joins TRBV6-5 and TRBJ1-1; possibly TRBD1 for D (5 bases). CDR1 MNHEY and CDR2 SVGAGI come from the germline V gene. This CDR3 is built from 14 residues. The V gene lost 8 bases and the J gene lost 3 bases, with 16 bases spanning the gap.

The V gene is TRBV5-8, the J gene TRBJ2-7; D ambiguous. Germline V lookup: CDR1 SGHTS, CDR2 YDEGEE. The CDR3 has 13 amino acids. Between the trimmed V and J ends, which lost 2 bases and 7 bases, there was a span of 13 bases. This CDR3 reads CASSFPPQMEQYF. The CDR3 DNA reads TGTGCCAGCAGCTTTCCACCCCAGATGGAGCAGTACTTC.

The V gene is TRBV7-2, the J gene TRBJ1-5; unclear D gene. Germline lookup yields CDR1 SGHTA and CDR2 FQGNSA. Trimming took off 4 bases at V and 1 base at J, with 11 bases between the two ends. The CDR3 contains 15 residues. Here the CDR3 reads CASSSGLGSNQPQHF. In nucleotides, the CDR3 is TGTGCCAGCAGCTCAGGACTGGGGAGCAATCAGCCCCAGCATTTT.

V gene TRBV5-1 combines with J gene TRBJ2-5; 7 bases map to TRBD1. Germline V gene sequence: CDR1 SGHRS, CDR2 YFSETQ. This CDR3 has 14 amino acids. The trim removed 4 bases at V and 0 bases at J, leaving 3 bases unmatched. The CDR3 is CASSRDSDQETQYF. The CDR3 nucleotides read TGCGCCAGCAGCCGGGACAGCGACCAAGAGACCCAGTACTTC.

The genes are TRBV19 and TRBJ2-3, with D possibly being TRBD2 (5 bases). The ends were cut back, 2 bases at V and 1 base at J, with 13 bases in the middle. In germline, CDR1 is LNHDA, CDR2 SQIVND (reference sequence). This CDR3 is 16 amino acids long. In DNA, the CDR3 is TGTGCCAGTAGTATACGGAGGAGGAGCGGCACAGATACGCAGTATTTT. Protein sequence: CASSIRRRSGTDTQYF.

CDR3 nucleotides: TGTGCCAGCATCCAGAGCTTCGGCTATGGCTACACCTTC. It codes for CASIQSFGYGYTF. V and J are TRBV7-2 and TRBJ1-2; the D is unclear. V lost 7 bases to trimming and J lost 4 bases, with 13 bases between them. CDR3 length: 13 amino acids. Germline V gene lookup returns CDR1 SGHTA and CDR2 FQGNSA.